These 8 T cell receptor beta chains share one sample of origin, sequenced in a study of blood T cell repertoires in COVID-19. Sequencing was performed with immunoSEQ multiplex PCR; in TCRdb, only in-frame clones are kept and a portion is missing. The table shows roughly 52,000 clones, with roughly four fifths occurring only once. The sample taken for sequencing was peripheral blood. The receptors were sampled from a human donor in a cohort sampled during active or convalescent COVID-19.

In DNA form, the CDR3 reads TGTGCCAGCAGTCCCGGGGGACGGTCAGGCTCTGGGGCCAACGTCCTGACTTTC. It translates to CASSPGGRSGSGANVLTF. J is TRBJ2-6 and V is TRBV6-2 or TRBV6-3; D possibly corresponds to TRBD2 (6 bases). The germline V gene encodes CDR1 MNHEY and CDR2 SVGEGT. This CDR3 contains 18 residues. The ends were cut back, 5 bases at V and 0 bases at J, with 17 bases in the middle.

The J gene is TRBJ1-2, the V gene TRBV4-2; D gene unclear. CDR1 and CDR2 (germline): LGHNA, YNFKEQ. V was cut by 0 bases and J by 0 bases, with 11 bases left in between. This CDR3 comprises 16 residues. The DNA of the CDR3 is TGTGCCAGCAGCCAAGACTCGGCAGACTCTAACTATGGCTACACCTTC. It encodes CASSQDSADSNYGYTF.

This chain connects TRBV19 to TRBJ2-1; TRBD1 matches at 12 bases. V lost 7 bases and J lost 2; bases outside the gene matches: 9. Germline CDR1 LNHDA, CDR2 SQIVND (reference sequence). There are 17 residues in the CDR3. CDR3 loop: CASNRGQGASPYNEQFF. The CDR3 coding sequence is TGTGCCAGTAACAGGGGACAGGGGGCTAGTCCCTACAATGAGCAGTTCTTC.

The chain links TRBV12-3 or TRBV12-4 to TRBJ1-2; 7 bases line up with TRBD1. The CDR3 totals 13 residues. Trimming cost V 4 bases and J 2 bases; bases outside gene matches: 1. CDR3 sequence (DNA): TGTGCCAGCAGTTCGACAGGGAACTATGGCTACACCTTC. Amino acid sequence: CASSSTGNYGYTF.

V and J are TRBV19 and TRBJ1-1; 7 bases align to TRBD1. Trimming removed 11 bases from V and 5 bases from J; junction bases left unmatched: 8. There are 12 residues in the CDR3. The germline V gene has CDR1 LNHDA and CDR2 SQIVND (reference sequence). CDR3 sequence (DNA): TGTGCCCGCGAGACAGGGATGACTGAAGCTTTCTTT. Protein: CARETGMTEAFF.

The V call is TRBV7-2, the J call TRBJ1-3; 10 bases fit TRBD1. With V trimmed by 0 bases and J by 4 bases, 6 bases remained unmatched. The CDR3 has 17 amino acids. The germline CDR1 and CDR2 sequences are SGHTA and FQGNSA. In DNA, the CDR3 is TGTGCCAGCAGCTTAGCGCTTGGGACAGGGGCCGGAAACACCATATATTTT. This encodes CASSLALGTGAGNTIYF.

The gene calls are TRBV28 and TRBJ2-1, with 13 bases lining up with TRBD2. CDR1 is MDHEN and CDR2 is SYDVKM in the germline V gene. This CDR3 region has 16 residues. The V segment lost 7 bases and the J segment 5 bases; nucleotides outside the gene matches: 8. The CDR3 DNA reads as TGTGCCAGCACCCTAGGAGGGACTAGCGGGAACAATGAGCAGTTCTTC. It specifies CASTLGGTSGNNEQFF.

This sequence joins TRBV7-2 and TRBJ2-7; 14 positions agree with TRBD2. With 4 bases clipped from V and 4 bases from J, the junction kept 0 bases outside the gene matches. The CDR3 runs to 14 residues. Germline V gives CDR1 SGHTA, CDR2 FQGNSA. The CDR3 loop reads CASSWTSGGYEQYF. CDR3 coding DNA: TGTGCCAGCAGCTGGACTAGCGGGGGGTACGAGCAGTACTTC.